This T cell receptor beta chain came from a study of monozygotic twins with cystic fibrosis. Overall study: With roughly 16 PCR cycles, barcoded libraries came from about 2.9 micrograms of fragmented DNA.

As for this clone: The antigen is not known.

Whole-study results and caveats: In 13 of 16 pairs, V gene usage was closest to the co-twin's.

This CDR3 region has 13 residues. Trimming took off 1 base at V and 5 bases at J, with 6 bases between the two ends. Germline values: CDR1 SGDLS, CDR2 YYNGEE. Measured with immunoSEQ multiplex PCR; TCRdb has only the in-frame clones, and not every one. The table lists over 30,000 clones, more than 55% of them singletons. The sample taken for sequencing was blood. The receptor was isolated from a girl aged 10-17 years with cystic fibrosis. The chain recombines TRBV9 with TRBJ2-2; D is ambiguous. The CDR3 DNA sequence: TGTGCCAGCAGCGTATTAGTTACCGGGGAGCTGTTTTTT. Protein sequence: CASSVLVTGELFF. Combining the CDR3 with reference TRBV9 and TRBJ2-2 gives the whole variable domain DSGVTQTPKHLITATGQRVTLRCSPRSGDLSVYWYQQSLDQGLQFLIQYYNGEERAKGNILERFSAQQFPDLHSELNLSSLELGDSALYFCASSVLVTGELFFGEGSRLTVL.